The 21 T cell receptor beta chains below come from one sample, sequenced in a study of Graves' ophthalmopathy and Graves' hyperthyroidism (dated 2018 in TCRdb). This sample was sequenced with an Illumina HiSeq 2000. For repertoire sequencing, the TCR beta CDR3 regions were amplified from RNA transcripts. The first round was an RT-PCR using HTBI primers with the Qiagen OneStep RT-PCR kit, and this first round was followed by a second-round multiplex PCR, then size selection and purification. TCRdb took the public reads, trimmed them with fastp at Q25, ran MiXCR for clone calling and kept in-frame beta chains. Duplicate CDR3 protein sequences are folded into a single record with the most common DNA and genes. Here the sample has around 1,000,000 distinct CDR3 sequences; about 40% occur a single time. Of the sample, approximately 12% falls within the top ten clones. The sample comprised peripheral blood or thyroid tissue (not recorded which). The receptor set was obtained from an adult man with Graves' hyperthyroidism.

There are many counts of this clonotype. The chain is built from TRBV29-1 and TRBJ1-1; D gene unclear. Trimming removed 4 bases at V and 1 base at J, with 16 bases between. The germline V gene encodes CDR1 SQVTM and CDR2 ANQGSEA. The CDR3 loop spans 15 amino acids. The CDR3 nucleotides read TGCAGCGTTGCCTTCCCGGCACAGAGGAACACTGAAGCTTTCTTT. Encoded protein: CSVAFPAQRNTEAFF.

This clonotype was seen ten or more times. The chain has TRBV20-1 and TRBJ2-5; 9 nucleotides line up with TRBD1. V dropped 6 bases and J dropped 5; count of bases not matched to a gene: 10. In germline, CDR1 is DFQATT, CDR2 SNEGSKA (reference sequence). CDR3 length equals 14 residues. This CDR3 reads CSAERTGVAETQYF. The CDR3 DNA reads as TGCAGTGCCGAGCGGACAGGGGTGGCGGAGACCCAGTACTTC.

This clonotype was seen at least ten times. The chain uses TRBV29-1 and TRBJ1-2; 9 bases agree with TRBD1. J was trimmed by 6 bases and V by 7 bases; bases with no gene match: 6. Germline V lookup: CDR1 SQVTM, CDR2 ANQGSEA. This CDR3 has 12 residues. Written as DNA, the CDR3 is TGCAGCGGGACGGGACAGGGCGATGGCTACACCTTC. This gives the protein CSGTGQGDGYTF.

The rearrangement links TRBV19 to TRBJ2-7, with 7 bases identical to TRBD2. Germline lookup yields CDR1 LNHDA and CDR2 SQIVND (reference sequence). This CDR3 comprises 15 residues. V lost 3 bases, J lost 3 bases, and 8 bases stayed unmatched. The CDR3 is CASSIVGGSYYEQYF. The CDR3 nucleotides are TGTGCCAGTAGTATTGTCGGCGGGAGCTACTACGAGCAGTACTTC.

This chain uses TRBV29-1 with TRBJ1-3, with D possibly matching TRBD1 (6 bases). The CDR3 has 14 amino acids. Germline-derived CDR1 and CDR2 are SQVTM and ANQGSEA. Trimming left V 5 bases short and J 7 bases short, with 18 bases between. DNA of the CDR3: TGCAGCGTTCAGGGAGACTTTGACAGGAACACCATATATTTT. It specifies CSVQGDFDRNTIYF.

The CDR3 here is CSVAVGLAEAYQETQYF. The CDR3 DNA reads as TGCAGCGTTGCGGTGGGACTAGCGGAAGCCTACCAAGAGACCCAGTACTTC. J is TRBJ2-5 and V is TRBV29-1; 11 positions match TRBD2. The CDR3 has 17 amino acids. Germline loops: CDR1 SQVTM, CDR2 ANQGSEA. V shed 4 bases and J 0 bases; nucleotides not matched to a gene: 10.

Only a few counts were recorded for this clonotype. The rearrangement joins TRBV3-1 to TRBJ2-7; D call uncertain. Looked up from germline, CDR1 is LGHDT and CDR2 is YNNKEL (reference sequence). V was trimmed by 3 bases and J by 6 bases, leaving 9 bases between them. CDR3 size: 12 residues. The DNA for the CDR3 is TGTGCCAGCAGCCAGTATGGAGTCGAGCAGTACTTC. Translating gives CASSQYGVEQYF.

J is TRBJ2-3 and V is TRBV9; either TRBD1 or TRBD2 may supply D (5 bases each). Germline loops: CDR1 SGDLS, CDR2 YYNGEE. The CDR3 totals 16 residues. The V gene lost 3 bases and the J gene lost 2 bases, with 16 bases spanning the gap. This CDR3 reads CASSAGTAGITDTQYF. Here the CDR3 DNA reads TGTGCCAGCAGCGCCGGGACCGCAGGGATCACAGATACGCAGTATTTT.

This sequence joins TRBV7-2 and TRBJ1-2; 7 bases line up with TRBD1. The CDR3 totals 14 residues. The germline V gene has CDR1 SGHTA and CDR2 FQGNSA. Losses at the gene ends were 3 bases for V and 12 bases for J; bases not matched to a gene: 13. CDR3 loop: CASSFTTGTAGNTF. The CDR3 DNA follows: TGTGCCAGCAGCTTTACTACCGGGACAGCTGGAAACACCTTC.

V and J are TRBV25-1 and TRBJ1-6; no reliable D call. Germline V gives CDR1 MGHDK, CDR2 SYGVNS. V lost 6 bases, J lost 13 bases, and 13 bases lay in between. CDR3 size: 12 residues. CDR3 coding DNA: TGTGCCAGCAGCCAAGGCGGAGGCCCCCTCCACTTT. Translated, it gives CASSQGGGPLHF.

This clonotype was picked up a small number of times. This chain's CDR3 is CASRPPHNGYTF. CDR3 nucleotide sequence: TGTGCCAGCAGGCCCCCCCACAATGGCTACACCTTC. The chain is built from TRBV12-3 or TRBV12-4 and TRBJ1-2; D is undetermined. The CDR3 consists of 12 residues. Trimming pared 6 bases from V and 6 bases from J, leaving 11 bases between.

This sequence joins TRBV7-9 and TRBJ1-1; no clear D. The V and J ends lost 6 bases and 9 bases respectively, with 17 bases between them. Germline V gene data show CDR1 as SEHNR and CDR2 as FQNEAQ (reference sequence). There are 13 residues in the CDR3. The DNA for the CDR3 is TGTGCCAGCAGACCCAACTCCCGGGTACAAGCTTTCTTT. Translating it yields CASRPNSRVQAFF.

This clonotype was observed many times. The V call is TRBV5-1, the J call TRBJ1-6; 7 nucleotides align to TRBD1. V shed 0 bases, J shed 8 bases, and the junction held 2 bases outside the gene matches. Germline CDR1 SGHRS, CDR2 YFSETQ. This CDR3 is 14 amino acids long. The CDR3 DNA sequence: TGCGCCAGCAGCTTGGATGGACAGGATTCACCCCTCCACTTT. Translating it yields CASSLDGQDSPLHF.

Many counts were recorded for this clonotype. The chain uses TRBV2 and TRBJ2-7, with 7 positions matching TRBD2. J gave up 5 bases and V 5 bases, and 3 bases lay outside the gene matches. The CDR3 totals 12 residues. CDR1 and CDR2 from the germline V gene are SNHLY and FYNNEI. Here the CDR3 reads CASSRTRDEQYF. The CDR3 DNA sequence: TGTGCCAGCAGTAGGACTAGGGACGAGCAGTACTTC.

Details on this clonotype: A much larger clone lies a single base off, so this may be a read error. The chain carries TRBV9 and TRBJ1-4; 9 bases line up with TRBD1. The germline V gene encodes CDR1 SGDLS and CDR2 YYNGEE. This CDR3 spans 15 amino acids. The CDR3 nucleotides read TGTGCCAGCAGCGTGCGGGACAGGGAAGATGAAGAACTGTTTTTT. Protein product: CASSVRDREDEELFF.

With respect to this clonotype: Given the absence of the conserved phenylalanine or tryptophan at the CDR3 end, a read error is likely. The DNA is left out, because the CDR3 cannot be placed on it with certainty; the CDR3 is given as TCRdb lists it. J is TRBJ2-7 and V is TRBV10-3; TRBD2, the table's D call, was not compared with the DNA. Germline CDR1 and CDR2: ENHRY and SYGVKD. Including both end residues, the CDR3 is 8 amino acids long. This CDR3 reads CAISGRTS.

The chain has TRBV20-1 and TRBJ2-3; TRBD2 matches at 8 bases. The CDR3 spans 16 residues. Germline-derived CDR1 and CDR2 are DFQATT and SNEGSKA (reference sequence). The V segment lost 3 bases and the J segment 2 bases; nucleotides outside the gene matches: 10. CDR3 residues: CSARTGGAGVTDTQYF. DNA of the CDR3: TGCAGTGCTAGGACCGGCGGAGCGGGAGTCACAGATACGCAGTATTTT.

The gene calls are TRBV19 and TRBJ2-2, with D tentatively TRBD2 (6 bases). Trimming took 3 bases from V and 4 from J, leaving 9 bases between them. The CDR3 extends over 14 amino acids. Germline lookup yields CDR1 LNHDA and CDR2 SQIVND (reference sequence). The chain's CDR3 is CASSMGLTTGELFF. CDR3 DNA sequence: TGTGCCAGTAGTATGGGACTTACCACCGGGGAGCTGTTTTTT.

This chain connects TRBV5-1 to TRBJ1-6; D gene unclear. V lost 7 bases and J 8 bases, leaving 10 bases between the germline ends. From germline, CDR1 is SGHRS and CDR2 YFSETQ. CDR3 length: 12 amino acids. In DNA, the CDR3 is TGCGCCAGCCTGAGATTCTATTCACCCCTCCACTTT. The encoded protein is CASLRFYSPLHF.

The chain combines TRBV2 with TRBJ2-7, with D possibly TRBD2 on 5 matching bases. This CDR3 has 13 residues. Germline V CDR1 and CDR2: SNHLY, FYNNEI. V was trimmed by 8 bases and J by 4 bases, leaving 15 bases between them. This chain's CDR3 is CASDRGKIYEQYF. The CDR3 DNA reads as TGTGCCAGCGATCGGGGAAAAATTTACGAGCAGTACTTC.

This clonotype was seen many times. This rearrangement joins TRBV2 to TRBJ1-2; 8 bases are shared with TRBD1. This CDR3 is 11 amino acids long. Germline V gene sequence: CDR1 SNHLY, CDR2 FYNNEI. With V trimmed by 9 bases and J by 6 bases, 3 bases remained unmatched. CDR3: CARTGGNGYTF. In DNA form, the CDR3 reads TGTGCCAGAACAGGGGGTAATGGCTACACCTTC.